The source of this T cell receptor beta chain is a study of sequential checkpoint blockade in melanoma (dated by TCRdb to the late 2010s). Regarding the study in general: Patients were assigned by 1:1 randomization to either first-line nivolumab followed by ipilimumab (arm A) or ipilimumab followed by nivolumab (arm B). Maintenance nivolumab was given following each of the two trial sequences. For around 21 patients, matched tumor biopsies were obtained before treatment and at week 13, following single-agent nivolumab (arm A) or ipilimumab (arm B). In around 81% of the matched pre- and post-treatment tumor biopsy pairs, both biopsies came from the same lesion. TCRbeta immunosequencing was performed on DNA from roughly 90 pretreatment melanoma tumor samples. The paper's findings and limits, for the study overall: PD-L1 staining and CD8+ T-cell counts correlated with tumor T-cell fraction and clonality, whereas mutational load did not. Achieving clinical benefit was about 30 times more likely for patients whose tumor T-cell fraction and clonality increased by week 13. Small sample sizes and reduced statistical power limited the analyses of tumor T-cell fraction within each arm. Among patients in arm A, the nivolumab-first arm, pretreatment tumor TIL clonality was associated with response (P = .04). The response-prediction model combining TCR metrics and mutation burden needs validation in larger, independent patient cohorts.

TCRbeta CDR3 regions were immunosequenced from genomic DNA with the immunoSEQ Assay. Before high-throughput sequencing, the genomic DNA was amplified using bias-controlled multiplex PCR. Under the source paper's analysis protocol: To quantify the absolute abundance of each unique TCRbeta CDR3 region, the sequences were collapsed and filtered. Clonality was defined as 1 minus Pielou's evenness and was calculated using productive rearrangements only. To compute tumor T-cell fraction, TCRbeta template counts were normalized to usable DNA, with usable DNA estimated from several housekeeping genes. Clones with significantly greater frequencies in on-treatment versus baseline samples were identified using a previously published method. The source is immuneACCESS, and TCRdb retained only in-frame sequences with V and J called. Part of the clones is not carried over; for the studies checked, unresolved V genes explain less than half of this, and the remainder is unexplained. The V and J calls and clone size come from that table; D and trimming were worked out from the DNA. In all, the sample holds about 3,400 clones, and over 20% of those were seen once. Clones ranked in the top ten supply 6.5% to 8% of the sample.

Trimming takes 3 bases off V and 2 bases off J; junction bases not matched to a gene: 13. The CDR3 runs 17 amino acids, cysteine and phenylalanine included. Only the CDR3 DNA stays, 51 bases, in frame from base 1. The germline V gene (reference sequence) specifies GTSNPN as CDR1 and SVGIG as CDR2. Concerning this clone: Its specific antigen is unknown. Base qualities are not recorded, but no much larger clone differs from it by a single base.

This specimen's treatment or condition label, per the study, means: randomized to nivolumab then ipilimumab (arm A) or the reverse (arm B). None of the trial patients had been given prior DNA-damaging chemotherapy. CheckMate 064, a randomized, open-label phase II trial of sequential checkpoint blockade, was the source of the samples, all of which came from patients with melanoma. Genomic DNA from formalin-fixed paraffin-embedded (FFPE) tissue samples was used for tumor TCR sequencing. Here the sequenced sample was tumor tissue (inferred from file names), taken from a patient given nivolumab and ipilimumab in sequence. This receptor was identified in a human donor with melanoma. The chain is made from TRBV30 and TRBJ2-7; 10 bases in between match TRBD1. The CDR3 here reads CAWRKPPGQGSTYEQYF. DNA sequence: TGTGCCTGGAGGAAACCCCCGGGACAGGGGTCCACCTACGAGCAGTACTTC.